The source of this T cell receptor (beta chain) is a study of T cells in localized non-small cell lung cancer. General study results and limits: Elevated circulating T cell density in blood was associated with longer overall survival. Heterogeneity remains possible, as sequencing covered one tumor region only. It was uninvolved adjacent lung that showed the highest T cell clonality, exceeding tumor. Of the top 100 tumor clones, median 57 were in adjacent lung, around 28 among its top 100.

Unmatched junction bases numbered 14, after V lost 4 bases and J lost 6 bases. The CDR3 sequence is 17 residues long. The germline CDR1 and CDR2 sequences are SGHRS and YFSETQ. Comment on this clone: Its antigen remains unknown.

Using immunoSEQ multiplex PCR, the repertoire was profiled, and TCRdb retains in-frame clones only, with some absent. The sample has over 50,000 clones; over 70% are singletons. This clonotype was sampled from a man between 40 and 69 years old with stage III lung adenocarcinoma. The chain couples TRBV5-1 to TRBJ1-1; 11 bases are shared with TRBD1. The sample consisted of peripheral blood mononuclear cells, taken before any cancer treatment. CDR3 nucleotide sequence: TGCGCCAGCAGCCTAGCGGACAGGGGGCGCCTGTTACCTGAAGCTTTCTTT. Translating it yields CASSLADRGRLLPEAFF.